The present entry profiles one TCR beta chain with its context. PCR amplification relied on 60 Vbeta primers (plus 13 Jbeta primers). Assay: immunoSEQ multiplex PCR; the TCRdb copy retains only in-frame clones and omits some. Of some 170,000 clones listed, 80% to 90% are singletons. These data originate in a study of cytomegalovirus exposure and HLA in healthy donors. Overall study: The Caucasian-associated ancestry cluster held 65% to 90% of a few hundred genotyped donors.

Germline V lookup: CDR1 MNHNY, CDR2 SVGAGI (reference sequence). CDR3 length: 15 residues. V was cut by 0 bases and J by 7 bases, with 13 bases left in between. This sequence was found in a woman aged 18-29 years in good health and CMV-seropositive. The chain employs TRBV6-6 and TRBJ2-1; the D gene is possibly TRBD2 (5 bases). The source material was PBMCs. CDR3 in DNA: TGTGCCAGCAGTTACTCGAGGGTATCGGTGAATGAGCAGTTCTTC. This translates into CASSYSRVSVNEQFF.